Below, 23 T cell receptor beta chains from the same sample are listed, as sequenced in a study of T cell changes during pregnancy in multiple sclerosis. Assay used: immunoSEQ multiplex PCR; TCRdb lists only in-frame clones, some missing. The sample shows more than 25,000 clones, 91% of them seen only once. This specimen consisted of CD8+ T cells from peripheral blood mononuclear cells, obtained in the second trimester of pregnancy. These receptors were collected from a female donor in good health, enrolled as a control in a pregnancy study.

V is TRBV19 and J is TRBJ1-4, with unresolved D. The V and J ends lost 5 bases and 3 bases respectively, with 13 bases between them. The CDR3 runs to 15 residues. CDR1 LNHDA and CDR2 SQIVND come from the germline V gene (reference sequence). Here the CDR3 reads CASSGWMEANEKLFF. The CDR3 bases are TGTGCCAGTAGTGGGTGGATGGAGGCTAATGAAAAACTGTTTTTT.

The chain joins TRBV5-1 to TRBJ1-5; TRBD1 agrees at 7 bases. V dropped 0 bases and J dropped 5; count of bases not matched to a gene: 5. CDR1 and CDR2 (germline): SGHRS, YFSETQ. The CDR3 totals 15 residues. The CDR3 DNA reads as TGCGCCAGCAGCTTGGAGACAGGGCTTCATCAGCCCCAGCATTTT. As protein: CASSLETGLHQPQHF.

V and J are TRBV6-1 and TRBJ2-7, with D possibly TRBD2 on 6 matching bases. With 2 bases removed from V and 6 bases from J, the gap between germline ends came to 14 bases. Looked up from germline, CDR1 is MNHNS and CDR2 is SASEGT. The CDR3 totals 14 residues. Here the CDR3 DNA reads TGTGCCAGCAGTGAAAGGATAGGGAGGAGCGAGCAGTACTTC. Translated: CASSERIGRSEQYF.

The CDR3 nucleotides read TGTGCCAGCAGCTTAGAGGACAGTCCGTCAGATACGCAGTATTTT. Its translation: CASSLEDSPSDTQYF. The chain is built from TRBV7-2 and TRBJ2-3; possibly TRBD1 for D (6 bases). The CDR3 contains 15 residues. The germline V gene encodes CDR1 SGHTA and CDR2 FQGNSA. Trimming shortened V by 1 base and J by 4 bases, and 12 bases separated the two germline ends.

The genes are TRBV7-9 and TRBJ1-3; perhaps TRBD1 as D (5 bases). CDR1 is SEHNR and CDR2 is FQNEAQ in the germline V gene (reference sequence). This CDR3 is 15 amino acids long. V was cut by 5 bases and J by 2 bases, with 13 bases left in between. CDR3 protein: CASSGHTDTGNTIYF. The CDR3 region has the DNA TGTGCCAGCAGCGGACACACGGACACTGGAAACACCATATATTTT.

The chain is built from TRBV11-2 and TRBJ2-1; TRBD2 matches at 8 bases. CDR1 and CDR2 from the germline V gene are SGHAT and FQNNGV. The V gene end was trimmed by 0 bases and the J gene end by 5 bases; junction bases not matched to a gene: 6. This CDR3 has 16 amino acids. The DNA for the CDR3 is TGTGCCAGCAGCTTAGATGGGAGCGGGGGTGACAATGAGCAGTTCTTC. Residues: CASSLDGSGGDNEQFF.

This sequence joins TRBV9 and TRBJ2-2; no clear D gene. Trimming took off 4 bases at V and 5 bases at J, with 9 bases between the two ends. Germline V gene sequence: CDR1 SGDLS, CDR2 YYNGEE. The CDR3 spans 13 residues. The CDR3 coding sequence is TGTGCCAGCAGCCCTCCACTAACCGGGGAGCTGTTTTTT. Its protein is CASSPPLTGELFF.

The V gene is TRBV9, the J gene TRBJ2-1, with TRBD2 matching 14 bases. V trimming: 4 bases; J trimming: 9 bases; junction bases outside the gene matches: 6. The CDR3 length is 15 residues. Germline V gene lookup returns CDR1 SGDLS and CDR2 YYNGEE. CDR3 coding DNA: TGTGCCAGCAGCCCGCAGACTAGCGGGGGGGGTGAGCAGTTCTTC. Protein: CASSPQTSGGGEQFF.

This clone was counted only a few times. The chain is built from TRBV6-1 and TRBJ2-2, with 10 bases fitting TRBD2. CDR1 and CDR2 from the germline V gene are MNHNS and SASEGT. J gave up 5 bases and V 3 bases, and 12 bases lay outside the gene matches. This CDR3 has 18 amino acids. Here the CDR3 reads CASSDWVAGGQGTGELFF. DNA of the CDR3: TGTGCCAGCAGTGACTGGGTAGCGGGGGGCCAGGGAACCGGGGAGCTGTTTTTT.

As for this clone: Germline is not matched at one junction end, which may reflect a read error. V usage is TRBV27 and J usage is TRBJ2-1; 9 positions match TRBD1. The CDR3 spans 12 residues. The V gene's germline CDR1 is MNHEY and CDR2 SMNVEV (reference sequence). The CDR3 nucleotides read TGTGCCAGCAGTTCGACAGGGGGTGTAGCGATCTTC. As protein: CASSSTGGVAIF.

The gene calls are TRBV9 and TRBJ1-3, with TRBD1 as a possible D gene (5 bases). Germline CDR1 and CDR2: SGDLS and YYNGEE. The CDR3 has 15 amino acids. The V and J ends lost 3 bases and 1 base respectively, with 11 bases between them. This CDR3 reads CASSDWGDSGNTIYF. CDR3 in DNA: TGTGCCAGCAGCGATTGGGGGGATTCTGGAAACACCATATATTTT.

The V call is TRBV4-1, the J call TRBJ2-3, with D perhaps matching TRBD2 (6 bases). CDR3 size: 13 residues. Germline CDR1 and CDR2: MGHRA and YSYEKL. V shed 6 bases and J shed 2 bases, with 9 bases lying between them. The DNA for the CDR3 is TGCGCCAGCAGAGGGGACTTCACAGATACGCAGTATTTT. Translation gives CASRGDFTDTQYF.

This chain joins TRBV7-9 and TRBJ2-1, with 12 bases fitting TRBD2. The V gene end was trimmed by 4 bases and the J gene end by 9 bases; junction bases not matched to a gene: 7. In germline, CDR1 is SEHNR, CDR2 FQNEAQ (reference sequence). CDR3 size: 15 residues. In nucleotides, the CDR3 is TGTGCCAGCAGCTCTACTAGCGGGGGGCGGGGTGAGCAGTTCTTC. This encodes CASSSTSGGRGEQFF. Complete variable domain (other parts from reference TRBV7-9 and TRBJ2-1): DTGVSQNPRHKITKRGQNVTFRCDPISEHNRLYWYRQTLGQGPEFLTYFQNEAQLEKSRLLSDRFSAERPKGSFSTLEIQRTEQGDSAMYLCASSSTSGGRGEQFFGPGTRLTVL.

The chain couples TRBV4-1 to TRBJ2-1, with TRBD2 as a possible D gene (6 bases). The germline CDR1 and CDR2 sequences are MGHRA and YSYEKL. The CDR3 contains 15 residues. V lost 4 bases and J lost 0, with 10 bases in between. In nucleotides, the CDR3 is TGCGCCAGCAGCCTTAACGGGGGCTCCTACAATGAGCAGTTCTTC. Protein product: CASSLNGGSYNEQFF.

The CDR3 region has the DNA TGTGCCAGCAGCGTAGATATGGACAGGGGTAAGACCGGGGAGCTGTTTTTT. It encodes CASSVDMDRGKTGELFF. The V call is TRBV9, the J call TRBJ2-2, with TRBD1 matching over 9 bases. Trimming took 0 bases from V and 5 from J; bases not matched to a gene: 8. The CDR3 runs to 17 residues. The V gene's germline CDR1 is SGDLS and CDR2 YYNGEE.

V is TRBV7-9 and J is TRBJ2-3; 7 bases are a match to TRBD1. The CDR3 totals 15 residues. CDR1 is SEHNR, CDR2 FQNEAQ, per germline (reference sequence). The V segment lost 3 bases and the J segment 2 bases; nucleotides outside the gene matches: 5. The chain's CDR3 is CASSLGQRYTDTQYF. The CDR3, as DNA: TGTGCCAGCAGCTTGGGACAGCGTTACACAGATACGCAGTATTTT. Filled out from reference TRBV7-9 and TRBJ2-3, the complete variable domain reads DTGVSQNPRHKITKRGQNVTFRCDPISEHNRLYWYRQTLGQGPEFLTYFQNEAQLEKSRLLSDRFSAERPKGSFSTLEIQRTEQGDSAMYLCASSLGQRYTDTQYFGPGTRLTVL.

The V gene is TRBV6-5, the J gene TRBJ1-2; 9 bases map to TRBD1. After removal of 7 bases from V and 4 bases from J, the junction contained 10 bases not matched to a gene. The germline CDR1 and CDR2 sequences are MNHEY and SVGAGI. This CDR3 region has 15 residues. As DNA, the CDR3 is TGTGCCAGCATCCCTCGCCCGACAGGGGGCTATGGCTACACCTTC. Translation: CASIPRPTGGYGYTF.

The chain joins TRBV2 to TRBJ1-2; unclear D gene. V shed 3 bases and J shed 2 bases, with 13 bases lying between them. The CDR3 spans 15 residues. Germline CDR1 SNHLY, CDR2 FYNNEI. The CDR3 DNA follows: TGTGCCAGCAGTGACGGAGAAATCTTAAACTATGGCTACACCTTC. Protein: CASSDGEILNYGYTF.

The chain links TRBV7-3 to TRBJ2-5, with 8 bases lining up with TRBD2. Germline V gene data show CDR1 as SGHTA and CDR2 as FQGTGA. The CDR3 has 14 residues. The junction had 7 bases not matched to a gene; V was cut back by 5 bases and J by 5 bases. The CDR3 bases are TGTGCCAGCAGCCCTTTAGCGGGGTGGGAGACCCAGTACTTC. This gives the protein CASSPLAGWETQYF. Based on the CDR3 plus reference TRBV7-3 and TRBJ2-5, the full variable domain is GAGVSQTPSNKVTEKGKYVELRCDPISGHTALYWYRQSLGQGPEFLIYFQGTGAADDSGLPNDRFFAVRPEGSVSTLKIQRTERGDSAVYLCASSPLAGWETQYFGPGTRLLVL.

The chain carries TRBV7-9 and TRBJ1-1, with 9 bases fitting TRBD1. CDR3 length: 17 amino acids. V lost 4 bases and J lost 2; bases outside the gene matches: 11. CDR1 and CDR2 from the germline V gene are SEHNR and FQNEAQ (reference sequence). In DNA, the CDR3 is TGTGCCAGCAGCTCATACGGACAGGGGATCTTTAACACTGAAGCTTTCTTT. Its protein is CASSSYGQGIFNTEAFF.

This chain uses TRBV11-2 with TRBJ1-2; unclear D gene. Looked up from germline, CDR1 is SGHAT and CDR2 is FQNNGV. The V gene lost 2 bases and the J gene lost 3 bases, with 16 bases spanning the gap. This CDR3 contains 16 residues. The CDR3 is CASSLTPTSLDYGYTF. The CDR3 nucleotides read TGTGCCAGCAGCTTAACCCCGACTTCGTTGGACTATGGCTACACCTTC.

The chain employs TRBV7-7 and TRBJ2-1, with 12 positions matching TRBD2. This CDR3 is 16 amino acids long. The V and J ends lost 4 bases and 8 bases, in that order; junction bases with no gene match: 9. Germline V gene sequence: CDR1 SSHAT, CDR2 FNYEAQ (reference sequence). CDR3 loop: CASSSSSGGAGDEQFF. For the CDR3, the DNA is TGTGCCAGCAGCTCTTCTAGCGGGGGGGCCGGGGATGAGCAGTTCTTC.

CDR3 in DNA: TGTGCCAGCAGCCAAGATCGACAGACGAACACTGAAGCTTTCTTT. Protein: CASSQDRQTNTEAFF. This sequence joins TRBV4-2 and TRBJ1-1, with a possible D match to TRBD1 (5 bases). The CDR3 is 15 amino acids. V was clipped by 0 bases and J by 1 base, with 9 bases between them. The germline V gene encodes CDR1 LGHNA and CDR2 YNFKEQ.